This TCR beta chain was found in a study of CXCR3-negative and CXCR3-positive naive CD8 T cells. Worth noting for this clonotype: What it recognizes is unknown.

From germline, CDR1 is SGHDN and CDR2 FVKESK. CDR3 length: 16 residues. Study outcomes and limitations: Memory cells showed distinct TRBV-TRBJ patterns, while the two naive subsets matched. Similarly elevated diversity marked both naive subsets, with memory CD8+ cells showing far lower diversity.

Through 5' RACE with UMI labels, the TRB cDNA libraries were prepared. With the 5' RACE reads reprocessed, TCRdb shows one record per CDR3 protein and no DNA. Recorded here are about 40,000 distinct CDR3 sequences; the top ten clones represent under 10%. The rearrangement links TRBV14 to TRBJ1-2; TCRdb gives TRBD1 as the D gene, but with no DNA this cannot be confirmed. The origin of this receptor is a human donor in good health. Some clones in this sample may be carry-over from other donors' samples. The sequencing sample was made of memory CD8+ T cells from blood. The CDR3 loop is CASSQDQQVYGYGYTF.